This T cell receptor beta chain originates from a study of blood T cells in healthy people across ages. Drawn from each donor were ten milliliters of peripheral blood. Together with a sample-barcoded 5' primer, a J-beta primer mix was included in a second PCR lasting about 6 to 12 cycles. Each CDR3 protein is one row after TCRdb ran MiXCR on the 5' RACE reads. The sample consists of 2 million or so distinct CDR3 sequences, about 49% of them appearing once. The ends were cut back, 7 bases at V and 6 bases at J, with 13 bases in the middle. The CDR3 is 12 amino acids. From germline, CDR1 is SQVTM and CDR2 ANQGSEA. This clonotype was seen only a few times.

Material: blood. This TCR derives from a woman in her 40s in good health. V gene TRBV29-1 combines with J gene TRBJ2-1; D possibly matches TRBD1 or TRBD2 (7 bases each). This chain's CDR3 is CSGGGQSNEQFF. Written as DNA, the CDR3 is TGCAGCGGGGGGGGACAGTCCAATGAGCAGTTCTTC.